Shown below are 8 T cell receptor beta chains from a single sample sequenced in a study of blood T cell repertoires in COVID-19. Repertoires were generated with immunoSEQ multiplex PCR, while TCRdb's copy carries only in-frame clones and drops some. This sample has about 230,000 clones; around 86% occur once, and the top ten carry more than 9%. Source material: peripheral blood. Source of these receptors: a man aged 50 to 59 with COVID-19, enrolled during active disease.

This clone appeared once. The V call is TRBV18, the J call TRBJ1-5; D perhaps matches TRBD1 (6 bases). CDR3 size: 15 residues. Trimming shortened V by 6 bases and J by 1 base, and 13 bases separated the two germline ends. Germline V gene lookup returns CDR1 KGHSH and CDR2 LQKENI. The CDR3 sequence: CASSANRASNQPQHF. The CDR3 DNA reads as TGTGCCAGCTCGGCGAACAGGGCGAGCAATCAGCCCCAGCATTTT.

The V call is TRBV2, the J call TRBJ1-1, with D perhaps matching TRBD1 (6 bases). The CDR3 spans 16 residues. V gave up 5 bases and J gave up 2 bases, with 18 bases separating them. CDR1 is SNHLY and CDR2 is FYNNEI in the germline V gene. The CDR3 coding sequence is TGTGCCAGCAGTTCCGCCTACACACAGGGCAACACTGAAGCTTTCTTT. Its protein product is CASSSAYTQGNTEAFF.

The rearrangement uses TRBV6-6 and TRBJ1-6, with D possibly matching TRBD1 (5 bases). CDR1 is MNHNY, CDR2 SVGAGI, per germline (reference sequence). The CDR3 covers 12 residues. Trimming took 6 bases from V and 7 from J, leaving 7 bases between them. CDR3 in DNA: TGTGCCAGCAGCCGACAGAATTCACCCCTCCACTTT. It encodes CASSRQNSPLHF.

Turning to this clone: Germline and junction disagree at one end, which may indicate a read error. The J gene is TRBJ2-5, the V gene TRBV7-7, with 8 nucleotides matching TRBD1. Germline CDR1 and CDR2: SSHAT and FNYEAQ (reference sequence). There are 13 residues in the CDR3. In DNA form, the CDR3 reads TGTGCTAGCAGTCCAGGGGGCTGGGAGACCCAGTACTTC. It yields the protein CASSPGGWETQYF.

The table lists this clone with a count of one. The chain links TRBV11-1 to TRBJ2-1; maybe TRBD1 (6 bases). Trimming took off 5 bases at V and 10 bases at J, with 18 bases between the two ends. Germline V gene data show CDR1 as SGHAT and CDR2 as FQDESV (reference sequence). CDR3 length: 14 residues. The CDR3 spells CASSPQGYSGEQFF. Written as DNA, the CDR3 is TGTGCCAGCAGCCCACAGGGTTATTCGGGCGAGCAGTTCTTC.

The CDR3 nucleotides are TGTGCCAGCAGCACCACAGGGGGAGGAAACACCATATATTTT. Amino acids: CASSTTGGGNTIYF. The chain couples TRBV6-5 to TRBJ1-3, with TRBD1 matching over 8 bases. With V trimmed by 6 bases and J by 4 bases, 5 bases remained unmatched. Germline-derived CDR1 and CDR2 are MNHEY and SVGAGI. This CDR3 is 14 amino acids long.

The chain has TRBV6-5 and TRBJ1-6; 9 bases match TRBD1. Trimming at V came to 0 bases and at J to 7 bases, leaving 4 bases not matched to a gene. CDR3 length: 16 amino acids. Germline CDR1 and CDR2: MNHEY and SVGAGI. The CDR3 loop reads CASSYSTGGWNSPLHF. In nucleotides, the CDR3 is TGTGCCAGCAGTTACTCGACAGGGGGATGGAATTCACCCCTCCACTTT.

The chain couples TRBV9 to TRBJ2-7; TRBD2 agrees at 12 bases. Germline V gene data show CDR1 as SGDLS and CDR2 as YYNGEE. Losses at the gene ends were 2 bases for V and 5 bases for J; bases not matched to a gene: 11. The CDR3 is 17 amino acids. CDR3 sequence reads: CASSVTSGRNGRNEQYF. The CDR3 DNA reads TGTGCCAGCAGCGTGACTAGCGGGAGAAACGGAAGGAACGAGCAGTACTTC. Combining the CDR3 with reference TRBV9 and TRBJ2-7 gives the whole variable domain DSGVTQTPKHLITATGQRVTLRCSPRSGDLSVYWYQQSLDQGLQFLIQYYNGEERAKGNILERFSAQQFPDLHSELNLSSLELGDSALYFCASSVTSGRNGRNEQYFGPGTRLTVT.